The present TCR beta chain was sequenced within a study of cytomegalovirus exposure and HLA in healthy donors. As for the study in general: As an earlier analysis found, around 190 million T cells yielded 100 million to 130 million unique TCR beta sequences. Regarding the study as a whole: The study assumed roughly uniform donor sequencing depth for presence/absence analyses. V- and J-gene trimming of TCR beta was linked (in a later analysis) to a missense DCLRE1C variant.

In nominal health when sampled, donors likely had unrecorded immune exposures nonetheless. This clone was observed a few times. Its antigen is unknown. This CDR3 comprises 12 residues. The germline gives CDR1 SGHAT, CDR2 FQNNGV. Unmatched junction bases numbered 3, after V lost 5 bases and J lost 6 bases. 13 Jbeta primers and 60 Vbeta primers were used for the PCR. The repertoire was sequenced with immunoSEQ multiplex PCR; TCRdb's copy has only in-frame clones and lacks some. The sample holds about 160,000 clones, roughly 80% seen once. V usage is TRBV11-2 and J usage is TRBJ1-1; 7 bases map to TRBD1. Sequencing was performed on PBMCs. The receptor comes from a man aged 18 to 30 in good health and CMV-seropositive. CDR3 residues: CASSPGGPEAFF. CDR3 DNA sequence: TGTGCCAGCAGCCCAGGGGGACCTGAAGCTTTCTTT.